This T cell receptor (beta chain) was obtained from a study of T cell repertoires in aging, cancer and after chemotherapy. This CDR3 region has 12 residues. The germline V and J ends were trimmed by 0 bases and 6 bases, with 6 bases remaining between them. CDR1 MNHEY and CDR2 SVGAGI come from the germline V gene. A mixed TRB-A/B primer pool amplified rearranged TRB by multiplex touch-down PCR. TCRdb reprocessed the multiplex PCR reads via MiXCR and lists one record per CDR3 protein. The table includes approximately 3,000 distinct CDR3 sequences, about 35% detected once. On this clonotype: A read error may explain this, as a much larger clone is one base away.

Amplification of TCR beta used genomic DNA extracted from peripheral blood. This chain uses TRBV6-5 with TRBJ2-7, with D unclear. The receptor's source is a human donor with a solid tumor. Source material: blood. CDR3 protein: CASSYSTSEQYF. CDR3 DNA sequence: TGTGCCAGCAGTTACTCCACGAGCGAGCAGTACTTC.